Below are 32 T cell receptor beta chains sequenced from a single sample in a study of T cell repertoires in cytomegalovirus infection. TCRdb re-derived calls from the reads in MiXCR, one entry per CDR3 protein. The data contain about 500,000 distinct CDR3 sequences, roughly a third of them seen just once; the ten biggest clones take up 15% to 20%. Their cognate antigens are unknown. The sample was cultured PBMCs, taken from culture after CMV antigen stimulation. Every receptor here comes from a human donor in good health (CMV status not recorded). Some clones in this sample may be carry-over from other donors' samples.

The rearrangement links TRBV6-6 to TRBJ1-2; 10 bases align to TRBD1. The CDR3 is 16 amino acids. CDR1 is MNHNY, CDR2 SVGAGI, per germline (reference sequence). Trimming took 2 bases from V and 3 from J; bases not matched to a gene: 6. DNA for the CDR3: TGTGCCAGCAGTTACAACGGACAGGGGGATGACTATGGCTACACCTTC. Residues: CASSYNGQGDDYGYTF.

The V gene is TRBV11-2, the J gene TRBJ2-3, with 10 nucleotides matching TRBD2. The CDR3 loop spans 17 amino acids. Trimming cost V 4 bases and J 0 bases; bases outside gene matches: 7. The germline CDR1 and CDR2 sequences are SGHAT and FQNNGV. CDR3 coding DNA: TGTGCCAGCAGCTCGGAGCGGGAGGGCCAAAGCACAGATACGCAGTATTTT. It encodes CASSSEREGQSTDTQYF.

This sequence joins TRBV2 and TRBJ2-2, with D hard to call. Trimming left V 4 bases short and J 6 bases short, with 9 bases between. Germline CDR1 is SNHLY and CDR2 is FYNNEI. This CDR3 is built from 13 residues. CDR3: CASSVRSSGELFF. Here the CDR3 DNA reads TGTGCCAGCAGTGTTCGGTCTTCCGGGGAGCTGTTTTTT.

The chain uses TRBV2 and TRBJ2-3, with 10 bases aligning to TRBD2. With V trimmed by 7 bases and J by 0 bases, 7 bases remained unmatched. The CDR3 sequence is 16 residues long. The germline CDR1 and CDR2 sequences are SNHLY and FYNNEI. CDR3: CASTTGLATSTDTQYF. The CDR3 DNA follows: TGTGCCAGCACCACGGGACTAGCGACAAGCACAGATACGCAGTATTTT.

CDR3 loop: CASKTGRQPQHF. CDR3 nucleotides: TGTGCCAGCAAGACAGGGCGTCAGCCCCAGCATTTT. The chain carries TRBV6-2 or TRBV6-3 and TRBJ1-5; 7 bases align to TRBD1. Trimming at V came to 7 bases and at J to 6 bases, leaving 3 bases not matched to a gene. The CDR3 extends over 12 amino acids. The germline V gene has CDR1 MNHEY and CDR2 SVGEGT.

The chain couples TRBV7-9 to TRBJ2-3; D may be TRBD2 (6 bases). V lost 5 bases and J 9 bases, leaving 9 bases between the germline ends. The CDR3 consists of 11 residues. Germline CDR1 reads SEHNR; CDR2 reads FQNEAQ (reference sequence). This CDR3 reads CASSPGLTQYF. CDR3 coding DNA: TGTGCCAGCAGCCCGGGACTGACGCAGTATTTT.

The J gene is TRBJ2-5, the V gene TRBV19; 7 positions match TRBD1. The V gene's germline CDR1 is LNHDA and CDR2 SQIVND (reference sequence). With 4 bases clipped from V and 2 bases from J, the junction kept 4 bases outside the gene matches. This CDR3 spans 14 amino acids. In DNA form, the CDR3 reads TGTGCCAGTAGTAGATACAGGGGTCAAGAGACCCAGTACTTC. Translating gives CASSRYRGQETQYF.

This clonotype was seen a single time. The rearrangement links TRBV28 to TRBJ1-1; D uncertain. Germline lookup yields CDR1 MDHEN and CDR2 SYDVKM. Trimming pared 3 bases from V and 4 bases from J, leaving 9 bases between. This CDR3 has 13 amino acids. Here the CDR3 reads CASSFYWGTEAFF. The CDR3 DNA is TGTGCCAGCAGTTTCTACTGGGGCACTGAAGCTTTCTTT.

The rearrangement links TRBV4-1 to TRBJ1-5; D is perhaps TRBD1 (5 bases). Germline V CDR1 and CDR2: MGHRA, YSYEKL. The germline V and J ends were trimmed by 0 bases and 7 bases, with 19 bases remaining between them. The CDR3 is 17 amino acids. The CDR3 is CASSQDQIRGVEQPQHF. The CDR3 DNA reads TGCGCCAGCAGCCAAGATCAAATAAGGGGAGTTGAGCAGCCCCAGCATTTT.

The genes are TRBV7-2 and TRBJ1-2; D gene unclear. CDR1 is SGHTA and CDR2 is FQGNSA in the germline V gene. Trimming cost V 5 bases and J 7 bases, with 11 bases left between them. CDR3 length: 12 residues. CDR3 nucleotide sequence: TGTGCCAGCAGCCCGTCGGACTCTGGCTACACCTTC. It translates to CASSPSDSGYTF. Full variable domain (rest looked up from reference TRBV7-2 and TRBJ1-2): GAGVSQSPSNKVTEKGKDVELRCDPISGHTALYWYRQSLGQGLEFLIYFQGNSAPDKSGLPSDRFSAERTGGSVSTLTIQRTQQEDSAVYLCASSPSDSGYTFGSGTRLTVV.

The chain joins TRBV6-2 or TRBV6-3 to TRBJ2-7, with 7 nucleotides matching TRBD2. CDR3 length: 13 residues. The germline gives CDR1 MNHEY, CDR2 SVGEGT. V shed 7 bases and J 5 bases; nucleotides not matched to a gene: 8. The chain's CDR3 is CASTKGGSNEQYV. CDR3 in DNA: TGTGCCAGCACCAAAGGCGGGAGCAACGAGCAGTACGTC.

V usage is TRBV18 and J usage is TRBJ1-1; 7 bases align to TRBD1. Per germline, CDR1 KGHSH and CDR2 LQKENI. There are 13 residues in the CDR3. V lost 3 bases, J lost 8 bases, and 6 bases stayed unmatched. Written as DNA, the CDR3 is TGTGCCAGCTCACCGAGCCGGGACAGAGAAGCTTTCTTT. Protein sequence: CASSPSRDREAFF.

The chain has TRBV7-2 and TRBJ1-5, with a tentative D call TRBD1 (6 bases). CDR1 and CDR2 (germline): SGHTA, FQGNSA. V was cut by 1 base and J by 3 bases, with 22 bases left in between. The CDR3 sequence is 19 residues long. CDR3 nucleotides: TGTGCCAGCAGCTTAGAAGAAGGGACGGGACATAACACCAATCAGCCCCAGCATTTT. It yields the protein CASSLEEGTGHNTNQPQHF.

The V and J genes are TRBV29-1 and TRBJ2-1; D is perhaps TRBD1 (6 bases). Germline CDR1 reads SQVTM; CDR2 reads ANQGSEA. Trimming removed 4 bases at V and 1 base at J, with 17 bases between. The CDR3 has 16 residues. Written as DNA, the CDR3 is TGCAGCGTTGTGGTCGGTATGGGGACATCCTACAATGAGCAGTTCTTC. As protein: CSVVVGMGTSYNEQFF.

The chain joins TRBV6-5 to TRBJ2-4; no clear D. This CDR3 comprises 15 residues. The germline V and J ends were trimmed by 3 bases and 2 bases, with 11 bases remaining between them. Looked up from germline, CDR1 is MNHEY and CDR2 is SVGAGI. The CDR3 DNA is TGTGCCAGCAGTTATGAGTGGCGGTCCAAAAACATTCAGTACTTC. This encodes CASSYEWRSKNIQYF.

The J gene is TRBJ2-7, the V gene TRBV4-1; the match to TRBD2 covers 10 bases. Germline-derived CDR1 and CDR2 are MGHRA and YSYEKL. The CDR3 spans 16 residues. After removal of 3 bases from V and 6 bases from J, the junction contained 11 bases not matched to a gene. The CDR3 sequence: CASSQGLASGGLEQYF. The CDR3 DNA reads TGCGCCAGCAGCCAGGGACTAGCGAGTGGTGGGCTCGAGCAGTACTTC.

The V gene is TRBV6-5, the J gene TRBJ2-7; perhaps TRBD1 as D (6 bases). This CDR3 contains 14 residues. Germline V gives CDR1 MNHEY, CDR2 SVGAGI. The V end was cut by 5 bases, the J end by 4 bases, with 15 bases between. The CDR3 bases are TGTGCCAGCAGTCCGGACAGAGATGTTTACGAGCAGTACTTC. Protein product: CASSPDRDVYEQYF.

This rearrangement joins TRBV19 to TRBJ2-4; 7 nucleotides line up with TRBD1. The ends lost 5 bases at V and 6 bases at J; junction bases unmatched: 13. In germline, CDR1 is LNHDA, CDR2 SQIVND (reference sequence). The CDR3 contains 16 residues. CDR3 sequence (DNA): TGTGCCAGTAGTCATATACTGGGACAGAAGGGAAACATTCAGTACTTC. Translation: CASSHILGQKGNIQYF.

This clonotype was counted a few times. The chain is built from TRBV19 and TRBJ1-2; TRBD1 is a possible D gene (5 bases). CDR3 length: 15 residues. CDR1 is LNHDA, CDR2 SQIVND, per germline (reference sequence). The V and J ends lost 3 bases and 2 bases respectively, with 13 bases between them. CDR3 residues: CASSMGPKANYGYTF. CDR3 in DNA: TGTGCCAGTAGTATGGGACCAAAAGCGAACTATGGCTACACCTTC.

This chain connects TRBV7-4 to TRBJ2-1; the D gene is possibly TRBD2 (6 bases). CDR3 length: 15 residues. The V gene lost 5 bases and the J gene lost 0 bases, with 11 bases spanning the gap. CDR1 is SGHVT, CDR2 SQSDAQ, per germline. The CDR3 DNA sequence: TGTGCCAGCAGCGCTAGCGAGAGCTCCTACAATGAGCAGTTCTTC. Translated, it gives CASSASESSYNEQFF.

The chain employs TRBV7-8 and TRBJ2-7; D is uncertain. Trimming stripped 1 base from V and 0 bases from J, with 10 bases between. Per the germline V gene, CDR1 is SGHVS and CDR2 is FQNEAQ. CDR3 length: 15 residues. CDR3 bases: TGTGCCAGCAGCTTAGTCCCCGGCGGCTCCTACGAGCAGTACTTC. This gives the protein CASSLVPGGSYEQYF.

The rearrangement links TRBV10-3 to TRBJ2-7, with D possibly TRBD1 on 7 matching bases. V lost 7 bases and J lost 2, with 18 bases in between. Germline V gene data show CDR1 as ENHRY and CDR2 as SYGVKD. The CDR3 totals 15 residues. CDR3 in amino acids: CAITEGAGHTYEQYF. In DNA form, the CDR3 reads TGTGCCATCACCGAGGGGGCGGGACACACCTACGAGCAGTACTTC.

This clonotype was recorded at least ten times. The chain employs TRBV7-8 and TRBJ1-2; perhaps TRBD1 as D (5 bases). Germline CDR1 and CDR2: SGHVS and FQNEAQ. The CDR3 has 16 residues. Between the trimmed V and J ends, which lost 3 bases and 4 bases, there was a span of 18 bases. The CDR3 region has the DNA TGTGCCAGCAGCTTTTTCCCAGGGAGGATACCCTATGGCTACACCTTC. Protein sequence: CASSFFPGRIPYGYTF.

The gene calls are TRBV19 and TRBJ2-2, with TRBD1 identical over 10 bases. The CDR3 consists of 17 residues. CDR1 and CDR2 (germline): LNHDA, SQIVND (reference sequence). The trim removed 6 bases at V and 1 base at J, leaving 8 bases unmatched. The CDR3 bases are TGTGCCAGTAGGCGAAGACAGGGGGCAATGAACACCGGGGAGCTGTTTTTT. Amino acid sequence: CASRRRQGAMNTGELFF.

J is TRBJ1-5 and V is TRBV6-5; D uncertain. V was trimmed by 5 bases and J by 0 bases, leaving 11 bases between them. Germline values: CDR1 MNHEY, CDR2 SVGAGI. The CDR3 contains 15 residues. The CDR3 spells CASSPRVYSNQPQHF. The CDR3 nucleotides are TGTGCCAGCAGTCCCCGAGTCTATAGCAATCAGCCCCAGCATTTT.

This clonotype was picked up many times. The V gene is TRBV5-6, the J gene TRBJ1-2; no clear D. The CDR3 has 13 amino acids. V was trimmed by 4 bases and J by 7 bases, leaving 14 bases between them. Germline CDR1 and CDR2: SGHDT and YYEEEE. CDR3 coding DNA: TGTGCCAGCAGCCCCCAGAGGGCCCCTGGCTACACCTTC. It yields the protein CASSPQRAPGYTF. The full variable domain, in which reference TRBV5-6 and TRBJ1-2 provide the parts outside the CDR3, is DAGVTQSPTHLIKTRGQQVTLRCSPKSGHDTVSWYQQALGQGPQFIFQYYEEEERQRGNFPDRFSGHQFPNYSSELNVNALLLGDSALYLCASSPQRAPGYTFGSGTRLTVV.

In its sample, this clonotype was seen a few times. This chain joins TRBV28 and TRBJ2-1; the D call may be TRBD1 or TRBD2 (5 bases each). The V end was cut by 5 bases, the J end by 8 bases, with 22 bases between. This CDR3 comprises 16 residues. Germline V lookup: CDR1 MDHEN, CDR2 SYDVKM. In DNA form, the CDR3 reads TGTGCCAGCAGTGGGGGTGGTGCGGCCCGACGCGATGAGCAGTTCTTC. It specifies CASSGGGAARRDEQFF.

J is TRBJ2-7 and V is TRBV28; D remains unclear. This CDR3 spans 12 amino acids. Germline-derived CDR1 and CDR2 are MDHEN and SYDVKM. V lost 7 bases and J 1 base, leaving 8 bases between the germline ends. The CDR3 region is CASKQISYEQYF. The CDR3, as DNA: TGTGCCAGCAAACAGATTTCCTACGAGCAGTACTTC.

CDR3 nucleotide sequence: TGTGCCAGCAGTCAATCAGGCCCCGGGGAGCTGTTTTTT. Translating gives CASSQSGPGELFF. The chain couples TRBV7-2 to TRBJ2-2; no firm D call. The ends were cut back, 6 bases at V and 6 bases at J, with 11 bases in the middle. The CDR3 length is 13 residues. Germline V CDR1 and CDR2: SGHTA, FQGNSA.

This clonotype was seen a handful of times. V usage is TRBV30 and J usage is TRBJ2-2, with D perhaps matching TRBD1 or TRBD2 (5 bases each). This CDR3 is built from 12 residues. Germline V gene data show CDR1 as GTSNPN and CDR2 as SVGIG (reference sequence). Trimming removed 8 bases at V and 0 bases at J, with 7 bases between. The CDR3 DNA reads as TGTGCCCGGGGACCGAACACCGGGGAGCTGTTTTTT. Its translation is CARGPNTGELFF.

The chain recombines TRBV2 with TRBJ2-1, with D possibly being TRBD1 (6 bases). V was cut by 11 bases and J by 14 bases, with 31 bases left in between. This CDR3 has 15 amino acids. Germline V gene data show CDR1 as SNHLY and CDR2 as FYNNEI. The CDR3 reads CALQHITQGARGKFF. In nucleotides, the CDR3 is TGTGCCCTACAGCACATAACCCAAGGGGCTAGGGGGAAGTTCTTC.

The chain is built from TRBV19 and TRBJ2-7; 10 bases are a match to TRBD2. The CDR3 is 14 residues long. The ends lost 10 bases at V and 7 bases at J; junction bases unmatched: 13. Germline V lookup: CDR1 LNHDA, CDR2 SQIVND (reference sequence). CDR3 coding DNA: TGTGCCACCGCGGGTCTAGCGGGAGCCTTGGAGCAGTACTTC. Translated: CATAGLAGALEQYF.